This T cell receptor (beta chain) was sequenced for a study of cytomegalovirus exposure and HLA in healthy donors. V lost 11 bases and J lost 1, with 8 bases in between. Germline V gene lookup returns CDR1 SEHNR and CDR2 FQNEAQ (reference sequence). This CDR3 region has 12 residues. 13 Jbeta primers and 60 Vbeta primers were used for the PCR. This table comes from immunoSEQ multiplex PCR, and its TCRdb copy is limited to in-frame clones, with some not included. The sample shows about 100,000 clones, approximately 74% of them seen only once. Findings of the study overall: Researchers had no immune exposure information except CMV serostatus available. It was reported in a later analysis that an Asian-associated ancestry cluster showed fewer N-insertions than the 666-donor mean.

Donors showed nominal health when sampled, although they likely had unrecorded immune exposures. A note on this clone: Its target is not known.

The receptor was derived from a woman in her thirties or forties in good health and CMV-seronegative. The sample comprised PBMCs. The V call is TRBV7-9, the J call TRBJ2-2; tentative D call: TRBD1 (5 bases). In DNA form, the CDR3 reads TGTGCCGGAACAGGGAACACCGGGGAGCTGTTTTTT. Amino acid sequence: CAGTGNTGELFF.